These T cell receptor beta chains were read from a single sample in a study of patients and donors after allogeneic stem cell transplantation. Via MiXCR, TCRdb re-called the RT-PCR reads, giving one row per CDR3 protein. The data show approximately 9,000 distinct CDR3 sequences, about 4% seen once. Source material: blood, either unsorted or a sorted T cell fraction (not recorded which). The receptor set was obtained from a human donor who was either an allogeneic HSCT recipient or a stem cell or donor lymphocyte infusion donor (not recorded which). It is not recorded whose cells these are; they may come from a transplant donor. CDR3s include the opening cysteine and the closing phenylalanine or tryptophan. Fields, in order: J gene, V gene, clone size, D gene, CDR3 protein, CDR3 DNA. The D gene is left open where the match is weak. Expanded clones are given a class, and other clones once, few, many or no size at all.

>TRBJ2-7|TRBV21-1|many|.
CASSGAGRIYEQYF
TGTGCCAGCAGCGGGGCGGGACGGATCTACGAGCAGTACTTC
>TRBJ1-5|TRBV28|medium-sized|.
CASSLWARGRWSNQPQHF
TGTGCCAGCAGTTTATGGGCCCGGGGGCGGTGGAGTAATCAGCCCCAGCATTTT
>TRBJ2-7|TRBV12-3/TRBV12-4|medium-sized|TRBD1
CASSKTPGQGGFAYEQYF
TGTGCCAGCAGTAAAACCCCGGGACAGGGTGGGTTTGCCTACGAGCAGTACTTC
>TRBJ1-2|TRBV5-6|many|.
CASSLGGNYGYTF
TGTGCCAGCAGCTTGGGGGGGAACTATGGCTACACCTTC
>TRBJ2-6|TRBV20-1|few|.
CSARDGYRQARLGSGANVLTF
TGCAGTGCTAGAGATGGGTACAGACAGGCCCGATTAGGGTCTGGGGCCAACGTCCTGACTTTC
>TRBJ2-3|TRBV7-9|many|TRBD2
CASSSPRRLAGNLDTQYF
TGTGCCAGCAGCTCCCCCCGGAGACTAGCGGGCAACTTAGATACGCAGTATTTT
>TRBJ2-1|TRBV28|many|TRBD2
CASKSSGSWNEQFF
TGTGCCAGCAAAAGTAGCGGGAGCTGGAATGAGCAGTTCTTC
>TRBJ2-7|TRBV20-1|many|TRBD2
CSASFRREGYPSYEQYF
TGCAGTGCTAGTTTTCGGCGGGAGGGCTATCCCTCCTACGAGCAGTACTTC
>TRBJ1-1|TRBV7-2|many|.
CASSLDSYTEAFF
TGTGCCAGCAGCTTAGACAGTTACACTGAAGCTTTCTTT
>TRBJ2-3|TRBV20-1|few|.
CSARDFGSPDTQYF
TGCAGTGCTAGAGATTTCGGGAGTCCAGATACGCAGTATTTT
>TRBJ2-2|TRBV4-2|many|TRBD2
CASSLLAGEGGELFF
TGTGCCAGCAGCCTACTAGCGGGAGAGGGCGGGGAGCTGTTTTTT
>TRBJ2-7|TRBV3-1|many|.
CASSQAGGLYEQYF
TGTGCCAGCAGCCAAGCAGGGGGGCTCTACGAGCAGTACTTC
>TRBJ1-6|TRBV27|many|.
CASSPLGVSPLHF
TGTGCCAGCAGTCCCTTGGGGGTTTCACCCCTCCACTTT
>TRBJ2-7|TRBV28|many|TRBD1
CASSFRTGLGNYEQYF
TGTGCCAGCAGTTTTCGGACAGGATTGGGGAATTACGAGCAGTACTTC
>TRBJ1-6|TRBV11-2|many|.
CASSLGFWYNSPLHF
TGTGCCAGCAGCTTAGGGTTTTGGTATAATTCACCCCTCCACTTT
>TRBJ2-7|TRBV5-6|many|.
CASSLPYTSYEQYF
TGTGCCAGCAGCTTGCCCTATACTTCCTACGAGCAGTACTTC
>TRBJ1-1|TRBV12-3/TRBV12-4|medium-sized|.
CASSPLPGLPTEAFF
TGTGCCAGCAGTCCCCTCCCGGGGCTTCCCACTGAAGCTTTCTTT
>TRBJ1-2|TRBV5-1|many|.
CASSSTGWRGYTF
TGCGCCAGCAGCTCGACAGGTTGGCGGGGCTACACCTTC
>TRBJ2-5|TRBV9|many|TRBD2
CASSVVCGRWAETQYF
TGTGCCAGCAGCGTAGTGTGCGGGAGGTGGGCAGAGACCCAGTACTTC
>TRBJ2-2|TRBV11-3|few|TRBD2
CASSLMAGVGTGELFF
TGTGCCAGCAGCTTAATGGCGGGAGTGGGGACCGGGGAGCTGTTTTTT
>TRBJ1-2|TRBV20-1|many|.
CSAWTTIDRNYGYTF
TGCAGTGCGTGGACCACTATAGACAGGAACTATGGCTACACCTTC
>TRBJ1-5|TRBV6-5|many|.
CASSIGGVGNQPQHF
TGTGCCAGCAGCATAGGGGGGGTCGGCAATCAGCCCCAGCATTTT
>TRBJ1-5|TRBV7-9|many|.
CASSLGDQPQHF
TGTGCCAGCAGCTTGGGGGATCAGCCCCAGCATTTT
>TRBJ1-1|TRBV28|medium-sized|.
CASSFWETEAFF
TGTGCCAGCAGTTTCTGGGAAACTGAAGCTTTCTTT
>TRBJ1-1|TRBV28|many|.
CASSLFGGEAFF
TGTGCCAGCAGTTTGTTCGGGGGTGAAGCTTTCTTT
>TRBJ2-2|TRBV7-2|many|TRBD1
CASSIGTVNTGELFF
TGTGCCAGCAGCATCGGGACAGTGAACACCGGGGAGCTGTTTTTT
>TRBJ2-1|TRBV5-1|many|TRBD2
CASRTSGSTEQFF
TGCGCCAGCCGCACTAGCGGGAGTACTGAGCAGTTCTTC
>TRBJ2-1|TRBV9|many|TRBD2
CASSVVGTTAYNEQFF
TGTGCCAGCAGCGTAGTGGGGACTACCGCGTACAATGAGCAGTTCTTC
>TRBJ1-1|TRBV20-1|many|.
CSARTGNTEAFF
TGCAGTGCTAGAACAGGGAACACTGAAGCTTTCTTT
>TRBJ2-1|TRBV7-8|many|.
CASSRTTYGDSYNEQFF
TGTGCCAGCAGCCGCACGACGTACGGTGACTCCTACAATGAGCAGTTCTTC
>TRBJ1-5|TRBV27|medium-sized|.
CASSFTGRADQPQHF
TGTGCCAGCAGTTTCACAGGGCGGGCGGATCAGCCCCAGCATTTT
>TRBJ2-7|TRBV9|many|.
CASSVGPLQFYEQYF
TGTGCCAGCAGCGTAGGCCCTTTACAGTTCTACGAGCAGTACTTC
>TRBJ2-7|TRBV29-1|many|.
CSVAGLSTSYEQYF
TGCAGCGTGGCTGGGTTATCAACCTCCTACGAGCAGTACTTC
>TRBJ1-2|TRBV6-2/TRBV6-3|.|TRBD1
CASSRQGHYGYTF
TGTGCCAGCAGCCGACAGGGCCACTATGGCTACACCTTC
>TRBJ1-6|TRBV7-9|many|TRBD1
CASSLQDRRQAPLHF
TGTGCCAGCAGTCTTCAGGACAGGCGCCAGGCACCCCTCCACTTT
>TRBJ2-7|TRBV7-9|many|.
CASSPGPSDEQYF
TGTGCCAGCAGCCCCGGACCAAGCGACGAGCAGTACTTC
>TRBJ1-6|TRBV6-2/TRBV6-3|many|.
CASSRLRDSPLHF
TGTGCCAGCAGTAGACTAAGGGATTCACCCCTCCACTTT
>TRBJ2-1|TRBV9|many|TRBD2
CASSTRLAGYNEQFF
TGTGCCAGCAGCACCCGACTAGCGGGGTACAATGAGCAGTTCTTC
>TRBJ2-2|TRBV4-1|many|.
CASSQDLVSRRFGELFF
TGCGCCAGCAGCCAAGATTTAGTCAGTAGGAGGTTCGGGGAGCTGTTTTTT
>TRBJ2-2|TRBV7-9|many|TRBD1
CASSPRQGAANTGELFF
TGTGCCAGCAGCCCTCGACAGGGGGCGGCCAACACCGGGGAGCTGTTTTTT
>TRBJ2-7|TRBV5-1|many|TRBD2
CASSWEGYQDEQYF
TGCGCCAGCAGCTGGGAGGGGTACCAAGACGAGCAGTACTTC